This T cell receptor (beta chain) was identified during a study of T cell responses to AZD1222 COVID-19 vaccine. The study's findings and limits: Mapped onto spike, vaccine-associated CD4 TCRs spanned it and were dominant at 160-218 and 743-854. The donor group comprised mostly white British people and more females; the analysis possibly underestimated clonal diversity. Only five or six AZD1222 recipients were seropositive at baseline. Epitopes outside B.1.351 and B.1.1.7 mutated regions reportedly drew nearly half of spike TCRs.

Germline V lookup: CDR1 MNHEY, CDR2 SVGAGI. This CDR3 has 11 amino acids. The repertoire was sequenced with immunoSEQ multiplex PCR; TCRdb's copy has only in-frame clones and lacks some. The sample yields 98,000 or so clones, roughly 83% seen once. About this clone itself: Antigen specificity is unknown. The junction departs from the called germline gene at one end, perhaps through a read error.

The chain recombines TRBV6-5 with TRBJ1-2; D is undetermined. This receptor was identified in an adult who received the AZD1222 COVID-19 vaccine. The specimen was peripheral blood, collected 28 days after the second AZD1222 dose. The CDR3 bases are TGTGCCAGCGTGAATCCCGGGGTGATTGTCTTT. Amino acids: CASVNPGVIVF.